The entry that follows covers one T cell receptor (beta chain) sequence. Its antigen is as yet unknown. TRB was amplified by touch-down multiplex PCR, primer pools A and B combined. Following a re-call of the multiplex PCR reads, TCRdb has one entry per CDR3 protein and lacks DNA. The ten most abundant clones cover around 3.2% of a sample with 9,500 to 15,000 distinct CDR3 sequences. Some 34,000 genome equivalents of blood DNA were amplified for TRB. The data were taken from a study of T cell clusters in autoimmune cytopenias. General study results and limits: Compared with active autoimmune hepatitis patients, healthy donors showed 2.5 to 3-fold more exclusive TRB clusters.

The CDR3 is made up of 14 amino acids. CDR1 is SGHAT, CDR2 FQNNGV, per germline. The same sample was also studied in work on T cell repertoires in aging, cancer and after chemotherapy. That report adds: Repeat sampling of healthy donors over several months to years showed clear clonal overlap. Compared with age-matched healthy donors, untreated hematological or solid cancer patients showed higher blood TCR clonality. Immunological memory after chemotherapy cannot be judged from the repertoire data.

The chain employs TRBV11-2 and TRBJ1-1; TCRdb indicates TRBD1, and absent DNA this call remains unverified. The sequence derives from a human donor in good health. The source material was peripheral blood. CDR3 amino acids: CASSRTMGDTEAFF.